This paragraph reports one T cell receptor (beta chain). Its antigen is as yet unknown. The V gene lost 4 bases and the J gene lost 9 bases, with 10 bases spanning the gap. The CDR3 extends over 12 amino acids. Germline V CDR1 and CDR2: MNHEY, SMNVEV (reference sequence). Assay: immunoSEQ multiplex PCR; the TCRdb copy retains only in-frame clones and omits some. The sample has about 89,000 clones, around 90% seen once; the top ten hold under 14%. The data derive from a study of T cell responses to AZD1222 COVID-19 vaccine. Overall study findings and caveats: Baseline serostatus was positive in only a handful of AZD1222 recipients. Reports indicate that nearly half of spike-specific TCRs are directed at unmutated variant regions. Clonal diversity was possibly underestimated, and the donors were mostly white British, with more females. Distributed over spike, vaccine-associated CD4 TCRs predominated at 160-218 and 743-854.

The chain uses TRBV27 and TRBJ2-1; D gene uncertain. This sample comprised peripheral blood, obtained 28 days after the second AZD1222 dose. This clonotype originated in an adult who received the AZD1222 COVID-19 vaccine. This CDR3 is CASSWPRAEQFF. Here the CDR3 DNA reads TGTGCCAGCAGTTGGCCTAGGGCTGAGCAGTTCTTC.